This entry lists 13 T cell receptor beta chains sequenced from one sample in a study of Ad26.COV2.S vaccination and SARS-CoV-2 variants. TCRdb keeps only in-frame clones here, not all; method: immunoSEQ multiplex PCR. This sample has about 180,000 clones, with roughly 85% found just once. The sequenced sample was peripheral blood, obtained after recovery from COVID-19. The source of these receptors is a human donor who had recovered from COVID-19.

The rearrangement links TRBV6-5 to TRBJ1-2, with D tentatively TRBD1 (6 bases). Germline CDR1 is MNHEY and CDR2 is SVGAGI. With 2 bases removed from V and 4 bases from J, the gap between germline ends came to 8 bases. The CDR3 covers 13 residues. The CDR3: CASSYQGSYGYTF. CDR3 nucleotides: TGTGCCAGCAGTTACCAGGGGAGCTATGGCTACACCTTC.

This clone was detected only a few times. V usage is TRBV2 and J usage is TRBJ1-2; D is unresolved. CDR1 is SNHLY and CDR2 is FYNNEI in the germline V gene. The CDR3 runs to 11 residues. V shed 3 bases and J shed 2 bases, with 1 base lying between them. CDR3 loop: CASSDNYGYTF. CDR3 bases: TGTGCCAGCAGTGACAACTATGGCTACACCTTC.

The J gene is TRBJ2-7, the V gene TRBV7-9; unclear D gene. CDR1 and CDR2 from the germline V gene are SEHNR and FQNEAQ (reference sequence). The CDR3 is 16 amino acids. Trimming took 2 bases from V and 0 from J, leaving 14 bases between them. CDR3 nucleotide sequence: TGTGCCAGCAGCTTAACTATCGGGCTAAGCTCCTACGAGCAGTACTTC. Its protein product is CASSLTIGLSSYEQYF.

J is TRBJ2-1 and V is TRBV9, with 11 positions matching TRBD1. Germline V lookup: CDR1 SGDLS, CDR2 YYNGEE. This CDR3 is built from 15 residues. The V segment lost 2 bases and the J segment 8 bases; nucleotides outside the gene matches: 6. The CDR3 DNA reads TGTGCCAGCAGCGTCTGGACAGGGGGCGAGGATGAGCAGTTCTTC. Residues: CASSVWTGGEDEQFF.

The chain combines TRBV5-1 with TRBJ2-2; 11 nucleotides match TRBD1. The CDR3 loop spans 16 amino acids. Germline V gene lookup returns CDR1 SGHRS and CDR2 YFSETQ. The V segment lost 1 base and the J segment 5 bases; nucleotides outside the gene matches: 4. The CDR3 region has the DNA TGCGCCAGCAGCTTGAGGACAGGGGGCGTAACCGGGGAGCTGTTTTTT. Translating gives CASSLRTGGVTGELFF.

Written as DNA, the CDR3 is TGTGCCAGCAGCAACAACAGGGGGGGGACCTACGAGCAGTACTTC. Its protein product is CASSNNRGGTYEQYF. The chain carries TRBV21-1 and TRBJ2-7; TRBD1 is taken as the D call from the table, unchecked against the DNA. TRBV21-1 is a listed pseudogene. The CDR3 has 15 amino acids.

This sequence joins TRBV7-3 and TRBJ2-1; 10 bases agree with TRBD1. CDR1 is SGHTA, CDR2 FQGTGA, per germline. The CDR3 consists of 16 residues. After removal of 4 bases from V and 8 bases from J, the junction contained 11 bases not matched to a gene. CDR3 in DNA: TGTGCCAGCAGCTGGGGCCGGGACAGGGGTGTCTATGAGCAGTTCTTC. It translates to CASSWGRDRGVYEQFF.

The genes are TRBV5-1 and TRBJ2-5; 7 bases map to TRBD1. This CDR3 is 14 amino acids long. V trimming: 1 base; J trimming: 3 bases; junction bases outside the gene matches: 3. CDR1 and CDR2 from the germline V gene are SGHRS and YFSETQ. CDR3 DNA: TGCGCCAGCAGCTTGTCCGGGACAGAAGAGACCCAGTACTTC. The encoded protein is CASSLSGTEETQYF.

The J gene is TRBJ1-4, the V gene TRBV13, with D possibly being TRBD1 (5 bases). The CDR3 covers 14 residues. V was trimmed by 5 bases and J by 4 bases, leaving 11 bases between them. Looked up from germline, CDR1 is PRHDT and CDR2 is FYEKMQ (reference sequence). CDR3 bases: TGTGCCAGCAGCCCACGGGGCCATAATGAAAAACTGTTTTTT. Translated: CASSPRGHNEKLFF.

This sequence joins TRBV29-1 and TRBJ1-3; TRBD1 is a possible D gene (6 bases). Trimming cost V 4 bases and J 2 bases, with 12 bases left between them. The CDR3 is 14 amino acids. In germline, CDR1 is SQVTM, CDR2 ANQGSEA. The CDR3, as DNA: TGCAGCGTTGTAACAGGGAGAGCTGGAAACACCATATATTTT. Translation: CSVVTGRAGNTIYF. The entire variable domain, with the rest obtained from reference TRBV29-1 and TRBJ1-3, is as follows: SAVISQKPSRDICQRGTSLTIQCQVDSQVTMMFWYRQQPGQSLTLIATANQGSEATYESGFVIDKFPISRPNLTFSTLTVSNMSPEDSSIYLCSVVTGRAGNTIYFGEGSWLTVV.

The chain carries TRBV19 and TRBJ1-1; D is undetermined. V lost 3 bases to trimming and J lost 5 bases, with 4 bases between them. The germline gives CDR1 LNHDA, CDR2 SQIVND (reference sequence). CDR3 length: 11 amino acids. This CDR3 reads CASSMRTEAFF. CDR3 sequence (DNA): TGTGCCAGTAGTATGAGAACTGAAGCTTTCTTT.

The chain couples TRBV3-1 (or the pseudogene TRBV3-2) to TRBJ1-1, with D unclear. The CDR3 length is 15 residues. CDR1 and CDR2 (germline): LGHDT, YNNKEL (reference sequence). The V gene lost 4 bases and the J gene lost 2 bases, with 14 bases spanning the gap. Written as DNA, the CDR3 is TGTGCCAGCAGCCCCCGATCCCAGGATAACACTGAAGCTTTCTTT. Encoded protein: CASSPRSQDNTEAFF.

This clone showed up just once. The chain combines TRBV6-5 with TRBJ2-5; D not resolved. The length of the CDR3 is 14 residues. Trimming took 6 bases from V and 0 from J, leaving 11 bases between them. Germline V lookup: CDR1 MNHEY, CDR2 SVGAGI. CDR3 sequence: CASSPTVYQETQYF. The DNA for the CDR3 is TGTGCCAGCAGCCCAACAGTGTACCAAGAGACCCAGTACTTC.